This passage covers 4 T cell receptor beta chains from one sample sequenced in a study of monozygotic twins with cystic fibrosis. Here immunoSEQ multiplex PCR was the method, and the copy in TCRdb shows in-frame clones only, minus some. Of 30,000 to 45,000 clones listed, approximately 87% were seen once; the top ten hold approximately 1.8%. Material for sequencing was blood. All receptors derive from a girl aged 2 to 9 with cystic fibrosis.

This clone appeared a few times. The chain employs TRBV21-1 and TRBJ2-4. TRBV21-1 is a listed pseudogene. The CDR3 length is 16 residues. CDR3 in amino acids: CASSKAPGLAKNIQYF. CDR3 DNA sequence: TGTGCCAGCAGCAAAGCGCCGGGGCTAGCCAAAAACATTCAGTACTTC.

V is TRBV9 and J is TRBJ1-1, with D hard to call. This CDR3 has 17 residues. V was shortened by 0 bases and J by 0 bases, with 15 bases between the two germline ends. The germline V gene encodes CDR1 SGDLS and CDR2 YYNGEE. The CDR3 spells CASSVVGVGFMNTEAFF. CDR3 coding DNA: TGTGCCAGCAGCGTAGTGGGAGTAGGTTTCATGAACACTGAAGCTTTCTTT.

The CDR3 reads CASSGDRGIYEQYF. The DNA for the CDR3 is TGTGCCAGCAGCGGAGACAGGGGAATCTACGAGCAGTACTTC. The chain employs TRBV6-6 and TRBJ2-7; TRBD1 aligns across 8 bases. The trim removed 6 bases at V and 3 bases at J, leaving 7 bases unmatched. Germline V gene sequence: CDR1 MNHNY, CDR2 SVGAGI (reference sequence). CDR3 size: 14 residues.

CDR3 sequence: CASSKRWRSSNQPQHF. CDR3 in DNA: TGTGCCAGCAGCAAACGCTGGAGGTCTAGCAATCAGCCCCAGCATTTT. The chain uses TRBV21-1 and TRBJ1-5. TRBV21-1 is designated a pseudogene. CDR3 length equals 16 residues.